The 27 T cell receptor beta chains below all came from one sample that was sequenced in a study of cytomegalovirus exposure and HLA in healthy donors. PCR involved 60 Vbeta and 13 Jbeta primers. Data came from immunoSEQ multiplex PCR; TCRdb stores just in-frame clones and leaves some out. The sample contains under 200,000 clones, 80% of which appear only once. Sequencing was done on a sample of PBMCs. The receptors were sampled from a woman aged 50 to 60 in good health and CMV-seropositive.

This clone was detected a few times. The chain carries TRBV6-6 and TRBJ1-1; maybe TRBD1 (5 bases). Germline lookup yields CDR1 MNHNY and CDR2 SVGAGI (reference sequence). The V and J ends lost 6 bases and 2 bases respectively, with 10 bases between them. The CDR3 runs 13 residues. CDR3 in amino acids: CASRGGANTEAFF. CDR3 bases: TGTGCCAGCAGGGGAGGGGCTAACACTGAAGCTTTCTTT.

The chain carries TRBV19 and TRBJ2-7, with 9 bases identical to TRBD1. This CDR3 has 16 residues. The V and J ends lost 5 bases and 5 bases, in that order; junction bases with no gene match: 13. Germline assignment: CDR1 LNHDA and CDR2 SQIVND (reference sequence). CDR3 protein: CASSRFPGQGRDEQYF. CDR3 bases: TGTGCCAGTAGTCGCTTTCCGGGACAGGGTCGGGACGAGCAGTACTTC.

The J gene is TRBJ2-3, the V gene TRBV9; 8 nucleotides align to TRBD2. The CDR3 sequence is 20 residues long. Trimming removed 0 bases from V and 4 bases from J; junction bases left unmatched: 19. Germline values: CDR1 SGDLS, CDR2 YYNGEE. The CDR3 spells CASSVGGRRNVGGAADTQYF. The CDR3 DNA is TGTGCCAGCAGCGTAGGAGGTAGGAGGAATGTCGGGGGGGCCGCAGATACGCAGTATTTT. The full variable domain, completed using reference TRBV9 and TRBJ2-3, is DSGVTQTPKHLITATGQRVTLRCSPRSGDLSVYWYQQSLDQGLQFLIQYYNGEERAKGNILERFSAQQFPDLHSELNLSSLELGDSALYFCASSVGGRRNVGGAADTQYFGPGTRLTVL.

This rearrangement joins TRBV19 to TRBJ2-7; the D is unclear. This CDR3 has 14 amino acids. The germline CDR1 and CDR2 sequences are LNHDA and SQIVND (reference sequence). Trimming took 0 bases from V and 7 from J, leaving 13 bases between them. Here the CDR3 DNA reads TGTGCCAGTAGTATAGAAGAGACTGCGCCGGAGCAGTACTTC. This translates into CASSIEETAPEQYF.

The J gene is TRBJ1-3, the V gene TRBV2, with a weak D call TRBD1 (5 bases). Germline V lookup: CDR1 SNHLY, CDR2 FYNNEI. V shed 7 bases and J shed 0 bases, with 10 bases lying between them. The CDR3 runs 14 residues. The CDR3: CASTARDSGNTIYF. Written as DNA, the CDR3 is TGTGCCAGCACGGCCAGGGACTCTGGAAACACCATATATTTT.

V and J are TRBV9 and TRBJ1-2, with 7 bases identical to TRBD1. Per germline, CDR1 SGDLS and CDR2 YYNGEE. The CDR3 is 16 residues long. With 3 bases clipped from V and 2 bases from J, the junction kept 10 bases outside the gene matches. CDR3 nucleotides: TGTGCCAGCAGCGGTTTCGGGACAGCTCTAAACTATGGCTACACCTTC. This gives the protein CASSGFGTALNYGYTF.

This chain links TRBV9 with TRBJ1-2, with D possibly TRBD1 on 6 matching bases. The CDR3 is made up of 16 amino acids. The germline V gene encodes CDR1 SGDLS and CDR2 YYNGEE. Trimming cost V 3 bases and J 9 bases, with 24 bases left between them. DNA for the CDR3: TGTGCCAGCAGCGCCCCTACCGGGCCAGGGGCCTTTAGCTACACCTTC. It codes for CASSAPTGPGAFSYTF.

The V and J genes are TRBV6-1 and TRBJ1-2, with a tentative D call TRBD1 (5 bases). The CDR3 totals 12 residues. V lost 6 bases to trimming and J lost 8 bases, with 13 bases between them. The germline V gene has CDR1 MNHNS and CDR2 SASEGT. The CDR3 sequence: CASSQGWQGYTF. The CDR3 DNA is TGTGCCAGCAGCCAGGGTTGGCAGGGCTACACCTTC.

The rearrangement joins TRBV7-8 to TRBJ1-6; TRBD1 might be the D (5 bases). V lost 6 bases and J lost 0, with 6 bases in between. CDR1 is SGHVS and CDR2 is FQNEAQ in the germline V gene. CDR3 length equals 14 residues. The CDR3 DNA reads TGTGCCAGCAGAGGGGACTCCTATAATTCACCCCTCCACTTT. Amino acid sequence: CASRGDSYNSPLHF.

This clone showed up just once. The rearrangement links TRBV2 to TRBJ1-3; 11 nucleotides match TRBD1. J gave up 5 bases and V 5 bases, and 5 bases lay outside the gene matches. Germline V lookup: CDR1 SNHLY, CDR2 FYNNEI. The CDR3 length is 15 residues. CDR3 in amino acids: CASSSGTGGRNTIYF. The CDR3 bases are TGTGCCAGCAGTTCCGGGACAGGGGGAAGAAACACCATATATTTT.

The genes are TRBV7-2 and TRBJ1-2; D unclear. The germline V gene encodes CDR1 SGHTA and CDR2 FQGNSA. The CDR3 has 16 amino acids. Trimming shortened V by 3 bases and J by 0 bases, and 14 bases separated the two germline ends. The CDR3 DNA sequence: TGTGCCAGCAGCTTTCGTGCAGGTTCAGCTAACTATGGCTACACCTTC. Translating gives CASSFRAGSANYGYTF.

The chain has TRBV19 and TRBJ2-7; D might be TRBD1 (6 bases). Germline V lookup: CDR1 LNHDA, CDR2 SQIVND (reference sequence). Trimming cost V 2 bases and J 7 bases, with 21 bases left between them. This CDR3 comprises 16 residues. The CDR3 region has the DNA TGTGCCAGTAGTATAAGGGCGGGCAGGGGCCCTGAAGAGCAGTACTTC. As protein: CASSIRAGRGPEEQYF.

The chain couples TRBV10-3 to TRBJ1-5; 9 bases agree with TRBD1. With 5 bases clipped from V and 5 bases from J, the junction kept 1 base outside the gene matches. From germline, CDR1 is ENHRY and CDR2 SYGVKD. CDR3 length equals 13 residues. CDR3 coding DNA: TGTGCCATCAGTCGACAGGGGGATCAGCCCCAGCATTTT. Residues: CAISRQGDQPQHF.

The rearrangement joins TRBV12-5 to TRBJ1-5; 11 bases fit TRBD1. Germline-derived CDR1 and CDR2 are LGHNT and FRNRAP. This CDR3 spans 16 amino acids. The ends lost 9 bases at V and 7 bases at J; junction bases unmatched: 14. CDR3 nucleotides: TGTGCTAGGGCTACAGGGGGGGACAGGGGGGGGCAGCCCCAGCATTTT. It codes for CARATGGDRGGQPQHF.

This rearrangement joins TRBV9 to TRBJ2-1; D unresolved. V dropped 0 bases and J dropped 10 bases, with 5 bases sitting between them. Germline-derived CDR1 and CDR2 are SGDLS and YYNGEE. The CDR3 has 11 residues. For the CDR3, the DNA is TGTGCCAGCAGCGTAGCCGGGGAGCAGTTCTTC. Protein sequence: CASSVAGEQFF.

The CDR3 here is CASSYPTLTLGGGYTF. The CDR3 nucleotides read TGTGCCAGCAGTTACCCGACCCTCACATTGGGGGGTGGCTACACCTTC. This sequence joins TRBV6-6 and TRBJ1-2; tentative D call: TRBD1 (5 bases). The germline gives CDR1 MNHNY, CDR2 SVGAGI (reference sequence). V lost 2 bases and J 7 bases, leaving 20 bases between the germline ends. This CDR3 spans 16 amino acids.

DNA of the CDR3: TGTGCCAGCAGCCCATTGTCCACAGGGAACTATGGCTACACCTTC. This translates into CASSPLSTGNYGYTF. V usage is TRBV7-2 and J usage is TRBJ1-2; D may be TRBD1 (6 bases). The CDR3 is 15 residues long. V was pared by 5 bases and J by 2 bases, with 15 bases between. The germline V gene encodes CDR1 SGHTA and CDR2 FQGNSA.

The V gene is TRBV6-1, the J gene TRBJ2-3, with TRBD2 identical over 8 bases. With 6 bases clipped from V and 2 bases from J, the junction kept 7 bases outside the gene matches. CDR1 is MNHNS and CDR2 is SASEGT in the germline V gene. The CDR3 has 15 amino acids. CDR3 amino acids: CASSGTRANTDTQYF. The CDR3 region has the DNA TGTGCCAGCAGCGGGACTAGAGCTAACACAGATACGCAGTATTTT.

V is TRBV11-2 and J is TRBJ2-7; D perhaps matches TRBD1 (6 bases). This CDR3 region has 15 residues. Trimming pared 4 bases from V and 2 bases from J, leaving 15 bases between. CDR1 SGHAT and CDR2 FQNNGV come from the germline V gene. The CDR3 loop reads CASSSLSDSPYEQYF. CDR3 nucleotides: TGTGCCAGCAGCTCCCTTTCGGACAGTCCCTACGAGCAGTACTTC.

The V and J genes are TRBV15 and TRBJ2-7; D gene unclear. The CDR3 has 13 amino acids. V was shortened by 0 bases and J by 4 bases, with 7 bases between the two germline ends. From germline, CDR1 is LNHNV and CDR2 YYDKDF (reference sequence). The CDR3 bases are TGTGCCACCAGCAGAGACTCCCTATACGAGCAGTACTTC. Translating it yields CATSRDSLYEQYF.

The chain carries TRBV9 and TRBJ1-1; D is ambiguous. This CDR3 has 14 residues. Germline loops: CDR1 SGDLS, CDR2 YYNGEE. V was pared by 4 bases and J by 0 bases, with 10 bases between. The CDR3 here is CASSPRGLNTEAFF. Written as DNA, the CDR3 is TGTGCCAGCAGCCCCCGGGGTCTGAACACTGAAGCTTTCTTT.

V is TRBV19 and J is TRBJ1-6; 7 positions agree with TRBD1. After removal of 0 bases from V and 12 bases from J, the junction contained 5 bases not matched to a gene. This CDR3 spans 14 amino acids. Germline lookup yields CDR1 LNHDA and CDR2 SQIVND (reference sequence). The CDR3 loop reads CASSIDGTARPLHF. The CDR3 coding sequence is TGTGCCAGTAGTATAGATGGGACAGCTCGACCCCTCCACTTT. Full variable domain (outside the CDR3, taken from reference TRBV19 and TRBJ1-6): DGGITQSPKYLFRKEGQNVTLSCEQNLNHDAMYWYRQDPGQGLRLIYYSQIVNDFQKGDIAEGYSVSREKKESFPLTVTSAQKNPTAFYLCASSIDGTARPLHFGNGTRLTVT.

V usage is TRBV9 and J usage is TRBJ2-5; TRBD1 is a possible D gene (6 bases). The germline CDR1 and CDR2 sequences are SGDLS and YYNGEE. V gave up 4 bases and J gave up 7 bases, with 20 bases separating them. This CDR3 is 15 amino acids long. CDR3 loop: CASSSTARTDGTQYF. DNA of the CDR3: TGTGCCAGCAGCTCTACTGCCAGGACAGATGGGACCCAGTACTTC.

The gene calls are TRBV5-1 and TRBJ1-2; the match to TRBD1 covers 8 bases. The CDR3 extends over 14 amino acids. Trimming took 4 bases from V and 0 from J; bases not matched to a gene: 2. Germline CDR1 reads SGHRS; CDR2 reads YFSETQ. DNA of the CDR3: TGCGCCAGCAGCACGACAGGGGCTAACTATGGCTACACCTTC. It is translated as CASSTTGANYGYTF.

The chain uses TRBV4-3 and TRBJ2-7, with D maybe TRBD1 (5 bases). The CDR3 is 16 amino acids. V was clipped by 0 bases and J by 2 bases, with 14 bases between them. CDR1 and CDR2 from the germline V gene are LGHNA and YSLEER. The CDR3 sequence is CASSQEAQGQPYEQYF. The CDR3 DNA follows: TGCGCCAGCAGCCAAGAGGCGCAGGGCCAGCCCTACGAGCAGTACTTC.

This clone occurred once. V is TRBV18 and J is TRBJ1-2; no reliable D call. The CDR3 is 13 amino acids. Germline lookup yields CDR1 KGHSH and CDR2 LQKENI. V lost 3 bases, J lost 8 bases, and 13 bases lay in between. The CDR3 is CASSPGRMEGYTF. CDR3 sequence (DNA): TGTGCCAGCTCACCGGGGAGGATGGAGGGCTACACCTTC.

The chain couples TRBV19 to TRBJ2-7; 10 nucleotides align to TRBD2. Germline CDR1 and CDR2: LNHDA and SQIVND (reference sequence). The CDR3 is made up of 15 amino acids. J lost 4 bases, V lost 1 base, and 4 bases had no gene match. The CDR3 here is CASSIATSGTYEQYF. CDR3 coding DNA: TGTGCCAGTAGTATAGCTACTAGCGGGACTTACGAGCAGTACTTC.